A selection of T cell receptor beta chains follows, all from one sample in a study of T cell responses to AZD1222 COVID-19 vaccine. The table came from immunoSEQ multiplex PCR; TCRdb's copy has only in-frame clones and leaves some out. Here the sample spans tens of thousands of clones, 70% to 90% being singletons. The sequencing used peripheral blood, collected on day 0 of AZD1222 vaccination. These receptors were taken from an adult in good health. Both conserved end residues are part of each CDR3. Rows may omit the clone size; those that give it use once, few, many or a size class.

J,length,size,V,CDR3
TRBJ1-2,14,once,TRBV18,CASSLGDGVYGYTF
TRBJ1-4,15,-,TRBV5-4,CASSPGGAGNEKLFF
TRBJ2-7,15,-,TRBV27,CASTWFGQGHYEQYF
TRBJ1-3,12,once,TRBV12-3/TRBV12-4,CASRRAGNTIYF
TRBJ1-2,12,-,TRBV18,CASSPGTEGYTF
TRBJ2-7,15,-,TRBV5-1,CASSLEPQSSYEQYF
TRBJ1-1,13,-,TRBV6-5,CASSLRAGTEAFF
TRBJ1-1,13,-,TRBV5-1,CASSYSPNTEAFF
TRBJ1-1,14,-,TRBV3-1/TRBV3-2,CASSRSGTGTEAFF
TRBJ2-3,16,once,TRBV19,CASSIKNIAYTDTQYF
TRBJ1-3,15,-,TRBV7-2,CASSLEGARGNTIYF
TRBJ2-7,12,-,TRBV3-1/TRBV3-2,CASSPRAYEQYF
TRBJ2-2,15,-,TRBV10-3,CAISGSWAVPGELFF
TRBJ1-5,14,-,TRBV6-5,CASRLGTANQPQHF
TRBJ2-1,16,-,TRBV7-3,CASSPRPSGGYNEQFF
TRBJ2-5,14,-,TRBV5-1,CASSSEGGGETQYF
TRBJ2-1,13,once,TRBV19,CASSYSGFDEQFF
TRBJ2-3,18,-,TRBV19,CASSIGSRLAGATDTQYF
TRBJ2-5,15,-,TRBV12-5,CASGLVTGGLETQYF
TRBJ1-1,14,-,TRBV15,CATSRGGSDTEAFF
TRBJ2-7,14,once,TRBV12-5,CASGLQGASYEQYF
TRBJ1-2,12,-,TRBV12-3/TRBV12-4,CASSLAGAGYTF